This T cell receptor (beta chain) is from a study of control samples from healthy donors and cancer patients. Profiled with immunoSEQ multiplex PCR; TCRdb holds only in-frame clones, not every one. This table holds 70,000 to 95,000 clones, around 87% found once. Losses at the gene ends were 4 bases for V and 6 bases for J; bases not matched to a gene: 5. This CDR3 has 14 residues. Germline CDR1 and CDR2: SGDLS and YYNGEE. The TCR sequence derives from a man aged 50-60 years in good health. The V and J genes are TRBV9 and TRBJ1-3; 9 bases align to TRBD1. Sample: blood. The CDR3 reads CASSTWDRANTIYF. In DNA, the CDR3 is TGTGCCAGCAGCACCTGGGACAGGGCAAACACCATATATTTT.